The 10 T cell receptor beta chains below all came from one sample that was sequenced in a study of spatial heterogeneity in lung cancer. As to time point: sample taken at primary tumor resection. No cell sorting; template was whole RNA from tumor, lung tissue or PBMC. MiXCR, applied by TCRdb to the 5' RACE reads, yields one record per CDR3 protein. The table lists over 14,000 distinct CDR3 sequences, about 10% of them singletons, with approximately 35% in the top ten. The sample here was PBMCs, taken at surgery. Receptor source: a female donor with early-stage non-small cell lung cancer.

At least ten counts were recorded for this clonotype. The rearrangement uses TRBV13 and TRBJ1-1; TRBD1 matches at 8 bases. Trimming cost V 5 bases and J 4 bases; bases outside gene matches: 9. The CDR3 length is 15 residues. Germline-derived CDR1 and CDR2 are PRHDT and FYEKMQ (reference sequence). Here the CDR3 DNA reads TGTGCCAGCAGCCTGTTGGACAGGGAGTCCACTGAAGCTTTCTTT. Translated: CASSLLDRESTEAFF.

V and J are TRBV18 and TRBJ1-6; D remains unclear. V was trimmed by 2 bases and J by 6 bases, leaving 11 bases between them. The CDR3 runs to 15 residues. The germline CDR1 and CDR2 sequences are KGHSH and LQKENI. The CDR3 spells CASSPNHGFNSPLHF. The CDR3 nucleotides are TGTGCCAGCTCACCAAACCACGGGTTTAATTCACCCCTCCACTTT.

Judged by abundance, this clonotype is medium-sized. CDR3 DNA: TGCAGTGCCTTAAGGGGGACTACCAGCAATGAGCAGTTCTTC. Translation gives CSALRGTTSNEQFF. V is TRBV20-1 and J is TRBJ2-1, with TRBD2 as a possible D gene (7 bases). This CDR3 is built from 14 residues. V lost 6 bases and J lost 6, with 18 bases in between. In germline, CDR1 is DFQATT, CDR2 SNEGSKA (reference sequence).

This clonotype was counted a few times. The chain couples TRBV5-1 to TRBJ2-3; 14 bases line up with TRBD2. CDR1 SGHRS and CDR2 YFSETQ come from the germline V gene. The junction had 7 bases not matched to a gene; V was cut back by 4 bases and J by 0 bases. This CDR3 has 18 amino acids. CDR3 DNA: TGCGCCAGCAGCCCAGCCGGGACTAGCGGGGGTAGCACAGATACGCAGTATTTT. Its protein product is CASSPAGTSGGSTDTQYF.

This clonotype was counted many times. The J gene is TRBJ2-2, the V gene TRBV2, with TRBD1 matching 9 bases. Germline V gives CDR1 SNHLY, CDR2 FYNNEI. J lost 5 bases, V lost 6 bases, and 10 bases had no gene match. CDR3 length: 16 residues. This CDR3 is CASRKAGTGLTGELFF. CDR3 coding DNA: TGTGCCAGCAGAAAGGCGGGGACAGGGTTGACCGGGGAGCTGTTTTTT.

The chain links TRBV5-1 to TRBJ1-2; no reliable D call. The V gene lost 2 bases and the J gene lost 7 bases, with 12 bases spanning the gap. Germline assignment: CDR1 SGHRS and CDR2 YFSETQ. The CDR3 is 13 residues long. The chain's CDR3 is CASSFKGESGYTF. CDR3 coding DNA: TGCGCCAGCAGCTTTAAGGGAGAATCTGGCTACACCTTC.

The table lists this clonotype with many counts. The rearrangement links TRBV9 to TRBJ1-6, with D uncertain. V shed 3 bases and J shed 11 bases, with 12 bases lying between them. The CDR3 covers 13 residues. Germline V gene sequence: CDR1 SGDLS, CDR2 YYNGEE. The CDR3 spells CASSAEILAPLHF. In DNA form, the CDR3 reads TGTGCCAGCAGCGCTGAAATCTTAGCACCCCTCCACTTT. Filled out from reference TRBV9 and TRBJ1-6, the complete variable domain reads DSGVTQTPKHLITATGQRVTLRCSPRSGDLSVYWYQQSLDQGLQFLIQYYNGEERAKGNILERFSAQQFPDLHSELNLSSLELGDSALYFCASSAEILAPLHFGNGTRLTVT.

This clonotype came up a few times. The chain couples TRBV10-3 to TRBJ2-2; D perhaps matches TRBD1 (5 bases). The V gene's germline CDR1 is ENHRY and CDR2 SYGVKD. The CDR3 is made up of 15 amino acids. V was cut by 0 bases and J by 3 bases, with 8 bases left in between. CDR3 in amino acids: CAISESRVDTGELFF. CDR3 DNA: TGTGCCATCAGTGAGTCCAGGGTTGACACCGGGGAGCTGTTTTTT.

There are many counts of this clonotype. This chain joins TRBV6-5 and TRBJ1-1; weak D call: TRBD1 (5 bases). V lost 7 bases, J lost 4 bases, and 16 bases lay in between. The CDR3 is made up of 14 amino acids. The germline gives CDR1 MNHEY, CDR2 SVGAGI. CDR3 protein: CASIRRGGSTEAFF. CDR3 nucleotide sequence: TGTGCCAGCATCCGCCGGGGCGGGAGCACTGAAGCTTTCTTT.

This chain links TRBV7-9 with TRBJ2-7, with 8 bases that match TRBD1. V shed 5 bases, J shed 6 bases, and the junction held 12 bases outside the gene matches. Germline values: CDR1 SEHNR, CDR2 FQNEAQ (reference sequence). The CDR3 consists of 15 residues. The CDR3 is CASSPRTGTGVEQYF. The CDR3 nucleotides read TGTGCCAGCAGCCCTCGAACCGGGACAGGTGTCGAGCAGTACTTC.